This T cell receptor (beta chain) was sequenced during a study of cytomegalovirus exposure and HLA in healthy donors. Across the whole study: In a later analysis, the roughly 120 validation repertoires were reported to have used the same platform as the 600 to 700 first-cohort repertoires.

Overall study results and limits: The study flagged fewer than 200 TCR beta chains as cytomegalovirus-associated.

This clone was seen once. Its antigen remains unidentified. Sequencing was performed with immunoSEQ multiplex PCR; in TCRdb, only in-frame clones are kept and a portion is missing. Of 60,000 to 90,000 clones listed, around four fifths are singletons. V was trimmed by 5 bases and J by 4 bases, leaving 15 bases between them. The V gene's germline CDR1 is SEHNR and CDR2 FQNEAQ (reference sequence). CDR3 length: 15 residues. V is TRBV7-9 and J is TRBJ2-1; D may be TRBD1 (6 bases). The sequencing input was PBMCs. This clonotype was sampled from a man aged 30 to 45 in good health and CMV-seronegative. CDR3 region: CASSQIGTPYNEQFF. The CDR3 DNA is TGTGCCAGCAGCCAGATCGGGACACCTTACAATGAGCAGTTCTTC.